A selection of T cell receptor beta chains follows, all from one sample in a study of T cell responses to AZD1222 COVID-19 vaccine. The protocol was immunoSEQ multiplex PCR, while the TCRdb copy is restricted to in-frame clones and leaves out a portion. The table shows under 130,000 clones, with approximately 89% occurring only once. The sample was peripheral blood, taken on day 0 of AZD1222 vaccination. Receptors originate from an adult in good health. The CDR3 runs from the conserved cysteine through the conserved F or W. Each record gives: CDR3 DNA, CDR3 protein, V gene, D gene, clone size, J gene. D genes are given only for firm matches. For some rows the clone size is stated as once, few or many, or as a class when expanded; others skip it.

CDR3 DNA: TGCGCCAGCAGCTTGGAGGGGGCTGAAGCTTTCTTT
CDR3 protein: CASSLEGAEAFF
V gene: TRBV5-1
D gene: NA
clone size: once
J gene: TRBJ1-1

CDR3 DNA: TGCAGCCACTCCGGACAGGGCAAAGATCAGCCCCAGCATTTT
CDR3 protein: CSHSGQGKDQPQHF
V gene: TRBV29-1
D gene: TRBD1
clone size: NA
J gene: TRBJ1-5

CDR3 DNA: TGTGCCAGCAGTCCCCGGCGGGGGAGCACAGATACGCAGTATTTT
CDR3 protein: CASSPRRGSTDTQYF
V gene: TRBV6-5
D gene: TRBD2
clone size: NA
J gene: TRBJ2-3

CDR3 DNA: TGTGCCAGCTCACCCCCTAGCGGGGGTGTGGGAAATGAGCAGTTCTTC
CDR3 protein: CASSPPSGGVGNEQFF
V gene: TRBV18
D gene: TRBD2
clone size: NA
J gene: TRBJ2-1

CDR3 DNA: TGTGCCTGGAGTGTTTCAGGCGGCTATGGCTACACCTTC
CDR3 protein: CAWSVSGGYGYTF
V gene: TRBV30
D gene: NA
clone size: NA
J gene: TRBJ1-2

CDR3 DNA: TGTGCCAGCAGCCCCCGACAGGCGCTGAACACCGGGGAGCTGTTTTTT
CDR3 protein: CASSPRQALNTGELFF
V gene: TRBV9
D gene: NA
clone size: NA
J gene: TRBJ2-2

CDR3 DNA: TGTGCCAGCAGTATGACAGGGGTCAATTCACCCCTCCACTTT
CDR3 protein: CASSMTGVNSPLHF
V gene: TRBV6-5
D gene: TRBD1
clone size: NA
J gene: TRBJ1-6

CDR3 DNA: TGTGCCAGCAGCCTAGCCCGGACCCCAGATACGCAGTATTTT
CDR3 protein: CASSLARTPDTQYF
V gene: TRBV7-9
D gene: NA
clone size: NA
J gene: TRBJ2-3

CDR3 DNA: TGCGCCAGCAGCCTTGGGCCGACTAGCCGATCCTACAATGAGCAGTTCTTC
CDR3 protein: CASSLGPTSRSYNEQFF
V gene: TRBV5-1
D gene: TRBD2
clone size: once
J gene: TRBJ2-1

CDR3 DNA: TGTGCCAGCAGTTTAGCAGGGCATCAGCCCCAGCATTTT
CDR3 protein: CASSLAGHQPQHF
V gene: TRBV12-3/TRBV12-4
D gene: NA
clone size: NA
J gene: TRBJ1-5

CDR3 DNA: TGTGCCAGCAGCCCCGGGACAGGATATCAGCCCCAGCATTTT
CDR3 protein: CASSPGTGYQPQHF
V gene: TRBV5-5
D gene: TRBD1
clone size: NA
J gene: TRBJ1-5

CDR3 DNA: TGTGCTAGTGGTTTGGGCAGCTTCAATCAGCCCCAGCATTTT
CDR3 protein: CASGLGSFNQPQHF
V gene: TRBV12-5
D gene: NA
clone size: NA
J gene: TRBJ1-5

CDR3 DNA: TGTGCCAGCAGTTTGGATAGCAATCAGCCCCAGCATTTT
CDR3 protein: CASSLDSNQPQHF
V gene: TRBV12-3/TRBV12-4
D gene: NA
clone size: NA
J gene: TRBJ1-5

CDR3 DNA: TGTGCCAGCAGTTTTGAGGGGGCCTCTAATGAAAAACTGTTTTTT
CDR3 protein: CASSFEGASNEKLFF
V gene: TRBV28
D gene: TRBD1
clone size: NA
J gene: TRBJ1-4

CDR3 DNA: TGTGCCAGCAGCACCCAAGGGGGACCAGATCTGACCCAGTACTTC
CDR3 protein: CASSTQGGPDLTQYF
V gene: TRBV28
D gene: NA
clone size: NA
J gene: TRBJ2-5

CDR3 DNA: TGTGCCAGCAGCCAAGATGGAGGGACTTATGGCTACACCTTC
CDR3 protein: CASSQDGGTYGYTF
V gene: TRBV4-2
D gene: NA
clone size: few
J gene: TRBJ1-2

CDR3 DNA: TGTGCCAGCAGCTGGGACAGGGGGCAAGAGACCCAGTACTTC
CDR3 protein: CASSWDRGQETQYF
V gene: TRBV5-8
D gene: TRBD1
clone size: few
J gene: TRBJ2-5

CDR3 DNA: TGTGCCTGGAGGGAGGCGGGAGGGCATGAGCAGTTCTTC
CDR3 protein: CAWREAGGHEQFF
V gene: TRBV30
D gene: TRBD2
clone size: NA
J gene: TRBJ2-1

CDR3 DNA: TGTGCCAGCAGCCTTAGCGGTAGCTCCTACAATGAGCAGTTCTTC
CDR3 protein: CASSLSGSSYNEQFF
V gene: TRBV7-2
D gene: NA
clone size: NA
J gene: TRBJ2-1

CDR3 DNA: TGTGCCAGCAGCTCCCAGGGTACCAATGAGCAGTTCTTC
CDR3 protein: CASSSQGTNEQFF
V gene: TRBV11-2
D gene: NA
clone size: NA
J gene: TRBJ2-1

CDR3 DNA: TGTGCCAGCAGCTTAGGACAGTCGGCTGGCAATCAGCCCCAGCATTTT
CDR3 protein: CASSLGQSAGNQPQHF
V gene: TRBV7-9
D gene: NA
clone size: NA
J gene: TRBJ1-5

CDR3 DNA: TGTGCCAGCAGTGAAGTTCCCCCGAACACCGGGGAGCTGTTTTTT
CDR3 protein: CASSEVPPNTGELFF
V gene: TRBV6-1
D gene: NA
clone size: many
J gene: TRBJ2-2

CDR3 DNA: TGTGCCAGCAGACCACAGGCGAACTATGGCTACACCTTC
CDR3 protein: CASRPQANYGYTF
V gene: TRBV28
D gene: NA
clone size: NA
J gene: TRBJ1-2

CDR3 DNA: TGCGCCAGCAGCCCCGAGGAGGGACACATCTATGGCTACACCTTC
CDR3 protein: CASSPEEGHIYGYTF
V gene: TRBV4-1
D gene: NA
clone size: NA
J gene: TRBJ1-2

CDR3 DNA: TGTGCCAGCAAACCGGGGGGATTAGAATACGAGCAGTACTTC
CDR3 protein: CASKPGGLEYEQYF
V gene: TRBV28
D gene: TRBD2
clone size: NA
J gene: TRBJ2-7

CDR3 DNA: TGTGCCAGCAGCGGGACAGTAGGGGCGGACACCGGGGAGCTGTTTTTT
CDR3 protein: CASSGTVGADTGELFF
V gene: TRBV5-5
D gene: TRBD1
clone size: NA
J gene: TRBJ2-2

CDR3 DNA: TGTGCCAGCAGCCGAGAACGGGACAGTACCAATGAGCAGTTCTTC
CDR3 protein: CASSRERDSTNEQFF
V gene: TRBV3-1/TRBV3-2
D gene: TRBD1
clone size: once
J gene: TRBJ2-1

CDR3 DNA: TGTGCCAGCAGCGTACAGGGTTTTAACACTGAAGCTTTCTTT
CDR3 protein: CASSVQGFNTEAFF
V gene: TRBV9
D gene: NA
clone size: NA
J gene: TRBJ1-1

CDR3 DNA: TGTGCCAGCAGCTTAGGTATTAATCAGCCCCAGCATTTT
CDR3 protein: CASSLGINQPQHF
V gene: TRBV11-2
D gene: NA
clone size: NA
J gene: TRBJ1-5

CDR3 DNA: TGTGCCAGCAGCTTGGGGGGCGGGAACATTCAGTACTTC
CDR3 protein: CASSLGGGNIQYF
V gene: TRBV5-6
D gene: NA
clone size: NA
J gene: TRBJ2-4

CDR3 DNA: TGTGCCAGCAGCCCGGGGCCAAAAAAGCAAGAGACCCAGTACTTC
CDR3 protein: CASSPGPKKQETQYF
V gene: TRBV7-9
D gene: NA
clone size: NA
J gene: TRBJ2-5

CDR3 DNA: TGTGCCAGCAGTTTTTCCCAGGGGGCTGGATCCTATAATTCACCCCTCCACTTT
CDR3 protein: CASSFSQGAGSYNSPLHF
V gene: TRBV28
D gene: TRBD1
clone size: NA
J gene: TRBJ1-6

CDR3 DNA: TGTGCCAGCACCAAGCAGGGGACAGGGGATACCGAGCAGTTCTTC
CDR3 protein: CASTKQGTGDTEQFF
V gene: TRBV3-1/TRBV3-2
D gene: TRBD1
clone size: once
J gene: TRBJ2-1

CDR3 DNA: TGTGCCAGCAGCCAAGGAGGGTTCGGGGCCCTCCACTTT
CDR3 protein: CASSQGGFGALHF
V gene: TRBV12-3/TRBV12-4
D gene: NA
clone size: NA
J gene: TRBJ1-6

CDR3 DNA: TGTGCCAGCAGCCCCGTCTCGTACAGGCCGGGCACCGGGGAGCTGTTTTTT
CDR3 protein: CASSPVSYRPGTGELFF
V gene: TRBV6-2/TRBV6-3
D gene: NA
clone size: NA
J gene: TRBJ2-2

CDR3 DNA: TGTGCCAGCCTCAGGGGCGGTGGAAACACCATATATTTT
CDR3 protein: CASLRGGGNTIYF
V gene: TRBV2
D gene: NA
clone size: NA
J gene: TRBJ1-3

CDR3 DNA: TGTGCCAGCAGCCCCTTCCCGACTAGCGGATCGCAAGAGACCCAGTACTTC
CDR3 protein: CASSPFPTSGSQETQYF
V gene: TRBV7-8
D gene: TRBD2
clone size: NA
J gene: TRBJ2-5

CDR3 DNA: TGTGCCAGCAGCCAGCCGGGGAGAAACACTGAAGCTTTCTTT
CDR3 protein: CASSQPGRNTEAFF
V gene: TRBV3-1/TRBV3-2
D gene: NA
clone size: NA
J gene: TRBJ1-1

CDR3 DNA: TGCGCCAGCAGTCAATCGGATATACGGGACTTTGGAAACACCATATATTTT
CDR3 protein: CASSQSDIRDFGNTIYF
V gene: TRBV23-1
D gene: NA
clone size: NA
J gene: TRBJ1-3

CDR3 DNA: TGTGCCAGCAGTTACGGGAGGAGCACTGAAGCTTTCTTT
CDR3 protein: CASSYGRSTEAFF
V gene: TRBV6-5
D gene: NA
clone size: NA
J gene: TRBJ1-1

CDR3 DNA: TGTGCCACCACCTTGGGGCAGAACACTGAAGCTTTCTTT
CDR3 protein: CATTLGQNTEAFF
V gene: TRBV24-1
D gene: NA
clone size: NA
J gene: TRBJ1-1

CDR3 DNA: TGTGCCAGCTCACGAGTGGGGAATAGCAATCAGCCCCAGCATTTT
CDR3 protein: CASSRVGNSNQPQHF
V gene: TRBV18
D gene: NA
clone size: NA
J gene: TRBJ1-5

CDR3 DNA: TGTGCCAGCGGGAGAGATACGCAGTATTTT
CDR3 protein: CASGRDTQYF
V gene: TRBV7-9
D gene: NA
clone size: NA
J gene: TRBJ2-3

CDR3 DNA: TGTGCCAGCAGCCAAAGAGCGGGGGGGAGCTCCTACAATGAGCAGTTCTTC
CDR3 protein: CASSQRAGGSSYNEQFF
V gene: TRBV4-2
D gene: TRBD2
clone size: NA
J gene: TRBJ2-1

CDR3 DNA: TGTGCCATCAGTGAGCAGGGGGGGAACTATGGCTACACCTTC
CDR3 protein: CAISEQGGNYGYTF
V gene: TRBV10-3
D gene: TRBD1
clone size: once
J gene: TRBJ1-2

CDR3 DNA: TGCGCCAGCAGCCTAATGGTAGGGTATAGCAATCAGCCCCAGCATTTT
CDR3 protein: CASSLMVGYSNQPQHF
V gene: TRBV4-3
D gene: NA
clone size: NA
J gene: TRBJ1-5

CDR3 DNA: TGTGCCAGCAGCTTTAGTTGGACTGGATATGGCTACACCTTC
CDR3 protein: CASSFSWTGYGYTF
V gene: TRBV5-6
D gene: NA
clone size: NA
J gene: TRBJ1-2

CDR3 DNA: TGTGCCAGCAGCCAACCAGAAAGTCCAGGCTACACCTTC
CDR3 protein: CASSQPESPGYTF
V gene: TRBV4-2
D gene: NA
clone size: few
J gene: TRBJ1-2

CDR3 DNA: TGTGCCAGCAGCACAGGGTTCAATCAGCCCCAGCATTTT
CDR3 protein: CASSTGFNQPQHF
V gene: TRBV2
D gene: NA
clone size: NA
J gene: TRBJ1-5

CDR3 DNA: TGCAGCGTTGAAGATCTCGGGGGACCGAACACTGAAGCTTTCTTT
CDR3 protein: CSVEDLGGPNTEAFF
V gene: TRBV29-1
D gene: NA
clone size: NA
J gene: TRBJ1-1

CDR3 DNA: TGTGCCATCAGTGAGTCGGCGGGGGCTCGGGAAAAACTGTTTTTT
CDR3 protein: CAISESAGAREKLFF
V gene: TRBV10-3
D gene: NA
clone size: few
J gene: TRBJ1-4

CDR3 DNA: TGTGCCAGCACTATTAGCGGGAGTTCCTACAATGAGCAGTTCTTC
CDR3 protein: CASTISGSSYNEQFF
V gene: TRBV2
D gene: TRBD2
clone size: NA
J gene: TRBJ2-1

CDR3 DNA: TGTGCCAGCAGCTTAGCAGGGTTGGGGGGCGGCTACACCTTC
CDR3 protein: CASSLAGLGGGYTF
V gene: TRBV11-2
D gene: NA
clone size: NA
J gene: TRBJ1-2